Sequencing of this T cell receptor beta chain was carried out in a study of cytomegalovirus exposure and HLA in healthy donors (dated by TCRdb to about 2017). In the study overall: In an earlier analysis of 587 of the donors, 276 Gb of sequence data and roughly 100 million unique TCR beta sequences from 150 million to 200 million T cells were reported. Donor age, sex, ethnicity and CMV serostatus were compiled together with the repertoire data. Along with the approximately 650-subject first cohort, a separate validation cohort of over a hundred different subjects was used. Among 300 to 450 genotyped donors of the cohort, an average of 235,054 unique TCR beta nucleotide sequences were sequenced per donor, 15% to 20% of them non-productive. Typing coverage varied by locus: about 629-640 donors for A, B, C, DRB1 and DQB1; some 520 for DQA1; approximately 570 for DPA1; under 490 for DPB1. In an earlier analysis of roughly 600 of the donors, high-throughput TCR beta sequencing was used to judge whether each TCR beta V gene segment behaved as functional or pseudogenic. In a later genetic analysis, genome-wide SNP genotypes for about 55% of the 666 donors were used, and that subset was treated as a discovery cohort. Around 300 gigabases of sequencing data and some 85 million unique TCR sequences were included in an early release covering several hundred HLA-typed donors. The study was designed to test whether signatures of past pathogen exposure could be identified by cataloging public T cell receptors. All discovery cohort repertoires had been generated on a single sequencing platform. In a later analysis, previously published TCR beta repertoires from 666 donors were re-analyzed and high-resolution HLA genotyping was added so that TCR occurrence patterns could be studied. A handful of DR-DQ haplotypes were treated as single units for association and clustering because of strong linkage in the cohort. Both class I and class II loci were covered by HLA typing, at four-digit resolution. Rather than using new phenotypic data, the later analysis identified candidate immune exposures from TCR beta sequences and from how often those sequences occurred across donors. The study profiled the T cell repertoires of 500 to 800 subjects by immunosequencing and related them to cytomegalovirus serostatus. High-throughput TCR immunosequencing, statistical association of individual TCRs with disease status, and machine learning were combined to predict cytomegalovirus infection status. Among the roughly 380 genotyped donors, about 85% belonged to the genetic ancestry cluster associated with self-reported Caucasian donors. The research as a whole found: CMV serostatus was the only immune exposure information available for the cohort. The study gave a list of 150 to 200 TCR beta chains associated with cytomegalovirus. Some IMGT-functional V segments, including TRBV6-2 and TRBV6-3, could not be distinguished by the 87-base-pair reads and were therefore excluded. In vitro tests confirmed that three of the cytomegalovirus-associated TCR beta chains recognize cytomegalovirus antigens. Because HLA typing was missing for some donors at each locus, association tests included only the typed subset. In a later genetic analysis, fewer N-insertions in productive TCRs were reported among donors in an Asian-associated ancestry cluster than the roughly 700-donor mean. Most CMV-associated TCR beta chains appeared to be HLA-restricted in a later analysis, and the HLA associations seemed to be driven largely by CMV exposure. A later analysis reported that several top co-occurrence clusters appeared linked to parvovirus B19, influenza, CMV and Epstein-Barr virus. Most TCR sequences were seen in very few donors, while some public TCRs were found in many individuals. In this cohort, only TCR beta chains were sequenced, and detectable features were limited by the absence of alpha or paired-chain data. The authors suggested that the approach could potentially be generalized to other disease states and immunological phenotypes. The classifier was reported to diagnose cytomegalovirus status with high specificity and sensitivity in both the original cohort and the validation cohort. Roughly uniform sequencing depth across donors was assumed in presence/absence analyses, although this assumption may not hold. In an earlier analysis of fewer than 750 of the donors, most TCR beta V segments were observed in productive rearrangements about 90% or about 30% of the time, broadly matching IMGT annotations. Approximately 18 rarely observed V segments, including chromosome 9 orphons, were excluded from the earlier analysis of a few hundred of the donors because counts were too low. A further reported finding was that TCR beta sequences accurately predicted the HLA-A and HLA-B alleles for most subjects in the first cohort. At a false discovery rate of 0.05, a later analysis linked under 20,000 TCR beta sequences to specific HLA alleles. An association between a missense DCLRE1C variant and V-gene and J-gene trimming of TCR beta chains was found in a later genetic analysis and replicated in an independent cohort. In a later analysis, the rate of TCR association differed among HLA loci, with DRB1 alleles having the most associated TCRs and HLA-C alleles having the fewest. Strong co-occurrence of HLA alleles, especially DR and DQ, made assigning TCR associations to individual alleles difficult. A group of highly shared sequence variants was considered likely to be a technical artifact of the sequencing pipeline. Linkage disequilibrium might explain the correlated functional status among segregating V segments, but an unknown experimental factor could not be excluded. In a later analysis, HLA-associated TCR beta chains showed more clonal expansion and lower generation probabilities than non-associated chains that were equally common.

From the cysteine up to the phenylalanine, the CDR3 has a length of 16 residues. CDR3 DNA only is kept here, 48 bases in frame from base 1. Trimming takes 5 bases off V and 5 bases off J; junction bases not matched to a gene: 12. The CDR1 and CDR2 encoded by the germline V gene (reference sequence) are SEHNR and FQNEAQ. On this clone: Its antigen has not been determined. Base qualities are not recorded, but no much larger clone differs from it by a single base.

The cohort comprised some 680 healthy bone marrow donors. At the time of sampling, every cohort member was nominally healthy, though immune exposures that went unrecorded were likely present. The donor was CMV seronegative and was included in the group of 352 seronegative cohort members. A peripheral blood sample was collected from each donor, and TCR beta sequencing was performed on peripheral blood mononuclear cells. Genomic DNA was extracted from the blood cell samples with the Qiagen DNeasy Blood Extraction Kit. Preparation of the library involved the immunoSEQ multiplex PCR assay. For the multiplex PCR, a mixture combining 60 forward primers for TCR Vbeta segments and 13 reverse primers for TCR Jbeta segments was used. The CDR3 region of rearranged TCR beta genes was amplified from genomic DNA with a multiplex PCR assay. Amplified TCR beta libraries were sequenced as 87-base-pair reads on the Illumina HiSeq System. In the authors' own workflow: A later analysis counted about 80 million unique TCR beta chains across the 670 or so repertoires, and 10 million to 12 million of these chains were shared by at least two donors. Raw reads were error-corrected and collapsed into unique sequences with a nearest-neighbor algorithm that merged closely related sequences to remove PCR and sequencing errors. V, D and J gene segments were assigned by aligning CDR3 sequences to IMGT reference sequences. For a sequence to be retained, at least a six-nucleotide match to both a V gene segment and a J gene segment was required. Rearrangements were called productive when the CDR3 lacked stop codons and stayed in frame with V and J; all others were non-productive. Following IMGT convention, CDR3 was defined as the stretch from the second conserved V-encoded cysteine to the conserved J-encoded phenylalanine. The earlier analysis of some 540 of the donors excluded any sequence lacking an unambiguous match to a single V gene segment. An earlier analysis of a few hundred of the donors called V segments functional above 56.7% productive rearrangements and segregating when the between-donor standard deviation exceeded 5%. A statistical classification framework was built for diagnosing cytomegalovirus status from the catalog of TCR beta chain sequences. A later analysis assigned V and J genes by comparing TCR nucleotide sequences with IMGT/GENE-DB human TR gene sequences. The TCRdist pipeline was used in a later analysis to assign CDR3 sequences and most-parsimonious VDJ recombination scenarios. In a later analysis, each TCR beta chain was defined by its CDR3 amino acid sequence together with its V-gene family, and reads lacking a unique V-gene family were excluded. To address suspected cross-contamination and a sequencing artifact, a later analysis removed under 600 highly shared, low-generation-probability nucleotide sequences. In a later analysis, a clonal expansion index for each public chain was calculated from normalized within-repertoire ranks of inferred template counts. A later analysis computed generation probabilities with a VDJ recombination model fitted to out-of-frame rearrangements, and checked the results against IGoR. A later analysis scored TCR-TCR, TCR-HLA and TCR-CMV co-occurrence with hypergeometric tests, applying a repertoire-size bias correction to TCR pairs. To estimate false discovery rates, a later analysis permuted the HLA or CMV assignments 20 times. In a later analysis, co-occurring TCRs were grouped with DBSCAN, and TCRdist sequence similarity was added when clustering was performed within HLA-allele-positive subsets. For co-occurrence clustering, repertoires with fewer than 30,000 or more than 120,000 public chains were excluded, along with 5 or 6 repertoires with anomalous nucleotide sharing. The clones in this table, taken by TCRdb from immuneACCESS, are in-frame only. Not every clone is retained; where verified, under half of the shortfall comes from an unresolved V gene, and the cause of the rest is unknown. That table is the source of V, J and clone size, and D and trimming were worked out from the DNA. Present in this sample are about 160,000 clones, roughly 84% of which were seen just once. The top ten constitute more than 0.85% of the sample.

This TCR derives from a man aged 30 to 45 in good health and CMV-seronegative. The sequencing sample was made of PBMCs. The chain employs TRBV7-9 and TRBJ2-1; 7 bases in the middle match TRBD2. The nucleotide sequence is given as TGTGCCAGCAGCCACCCGGTGGGCGGGAGAAACAATGAGCAGTTCTTC. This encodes CASSHPVGGRNNEQFF.